The 9 T cell receptor beta chains given below trace back to one sample, sequenced in a study of T cell repertoires in ileal Crohn's disease. The assay was immunoSEQ multiplex PCR, and TCRdb's table has in-frame clones only and misses some. The data show 5,000 to 6,500 clones, under 90% seen once. The sample consisted of ileal tissue. These receptors all stem from an adult with Crohn's disease.

V gene TRBV7-2 combines with J gene TRBJ2-2; D perhaps matches TRBD1 (5 bases). The germline CDR1 and CDR2 sequences are SGHTA and FQGNSA. V was shortened by 2 bases and J by 5 bases, with 9 bases between the two germline ends. This CDR3 comprises 14 residues. CDR3 in DNA: TGTGCCAGCAGCTTATCCAGGGCTACCGGGGAGCTGTTTTTT. This encodes CASSLSRATGELFF.

J is TRBJ1-3 and V is TRBV28; D is undetermined. Germline V gene lookup returns CDR1 MDHEN and CDR2 SYDVKM. The CDR3 extends over 13 amino acids. V dropped 4 bases and J dropped 0 bases, with 4 bases sitting between them. CDR3 coding DNA: TGTGCCAGCAGTTCAGTCTCTGGAAACACCATATATTTT. This encodes CASSSVSGNTIYF.

The gene calls are TRBV28 and TRBJ2-2, with 10 bases aligning to TRBD1. V trimming: 4 bases; J trimming: 0 bases; junction bases outside the gene matches: 14. This CDR3 comprises 20 residues. From germline, CDR1 is MDHEN and CDR2 SYDVKM. CDR3 residues: CASSSTLGQGILSNTGELFF. The CDR3 coding sequence is TGTGCCAGCAGTTCGACCTTGGGACAGGGGATATTATCGAACACCGGGGAGCTGTTTTTT.

V is TRBV4-1 and J is TRBJ2-1, with D possibly TRBD2 on 7 matching bases. CDR1 and CDR2 (germline): MGHRA, YSYEKL. This CDR3 comprises 16 residues. Trimming removed 0 bases at V and 6 bases at J, with 15 bases between. This CDR3 reads CASSQEIGGLGNEQFF. The CDR3 nucleotides are TGCGCCAGCAGCCAAGAAATCGGGGGGCTGGGCAATGAGCAGTTCTTC.

The rearrangement uses TRBV10-3 and TRBJ2-1, with D unresolved. Germline V gene data show CDR1 as ENHRY and CDR2 as SYGVKD. V was cut by 3 bases and J by 7 bases, with 7 bases left in between. The CDR3 totals 12 residues. In DNA form, the CDR3 reads TGTGCCATCAGTGACTCGGGTAATGAGCAGTTCTTC. The encoded protein is CAISDSGNEQFF.

This clone was seen a handful of times. The chain's CDR3 is CASSQQGPYEQYF. CDR3 coding DNA: TGTGCCAGCAGTCAACAGGGGCCCTACGAGCAGTACTTC. The V gene is TRBV27, the J gene TRBJ2-7, with 7 bases identical to TRBD1. V dropped 5 bases and J dropped 2; count of bases not matched to a gene: 3. The germline gives CDR1 MNHEY, CDR2 SMNVEV (reference sequence). This CDR3 contains 13 residues.

CDR3 sequence: CASSKDRATEAFF. DNA of the CDR3: TGTGCCAGCAGTAAAGACAGGGCGACTGAAGCTTTCTTT. The V gene is TRBV6-4, the J gene TRBJ1-1, with 7 bases matching TRBD1. This CDR3 has 13 amino acids. The V segment lost 5 bases and the J segment 5 bases; nucleotides outside the gene matches: 5. Germline lookup yields CDR1 MRHNA and CDR2 SNTAGT.

The chain carries TRBV5-5 and TRBJ2-7, with a possible D match to TRBD1 (6 bases). Germline CDR1 SGHKS, CDR2 YYEKEE (reference sequence). The length of the CDR3 is 16 residues. With 0 bases removed from V and 0 bases from J, the gap between germline ends came to 13 bases. The CDR3: CASSLEQGLVSYEQYF. CDR3 sequence (DNA): TGTGCCAGCAGCTTGGAACAGGGTCTTGTCTCCTACGAGCAGTACTTC.

The chain has TRBV5-1 and TRBJ2-7; D is unclear. The V and J ends lost 0 bases and 6 bases respectively, with 16 bases between them. The CDR3 has 15 residues. Germline-derived CDR1 and CDR2 are SGHRS and YFSETQ. As DNA, the CDR3 is TGCGCCAGCAGCTTGGGTCTAGAAGGTCTTGCCGAGCAGTACTTC. The encoded protein is CASSLGLEGLAEQYF.